The rows below give T cell receptor beta chains drawn from one sample of a study of T-cell reconstitution after alpha-beta-depleted transplantation in children. TCRdb re-analysed the PCR reads in MiXCR, keeping a single row per CDR3 protein. The table has roughly 350,000 distinct CDR3 sequences, 15% to 20% seen once. Material: PBMCs, mostly from graft donor cells, obtained 360 days after TCRalphabeta/CD19-depleted stem cell transplant. All receptors derive from a male patient between 2 and 15 years old who had a stem cell transplant for acute lymphoblastic leukemia, so the T cells may come from the graft donor. Both conserved end residues are part of each CDR3. The D gene is left open where the match is weak.

D gene | V gene | CDR3 protein
- | TRBV4-1 | CASSQERSQSGTRTFF
TRBD2 | TRBV11-3 | CASSWTSASTGELFF
- | TRBV4-3 | CASSPSWGRDTQYF
TRBD1 | TRBV15 | CATRPTGGHEKLFF
- | TRBV21-1 | CASSKRNSSETQYF
TRBD2 | TRBV27 | CASSSRLANEQFF
- | TRBV20-1 | CSAMASGTDTQYF
TRBD2 | TRBV9 | CASSVTSGSFYEQYF
- | TRBV28 | CASSFGYYNEQFF
TRBD2 | TRBV11-1 | CASASGRETDNEQFF
- | TRBV28 | CASSFRGEHYF
- | TRBV13 | CASSSLAKQETQYF
- | TRBV6-2/TRBV6-3 | CASRELPTGANVLTF
- | TRBV4-3 | CASSQDGGGNEQFF
- | TRBV28 | CASSFPDRGNIQYF
TRBD2 | TRBV12-3/TRBV12-4 | CATPGGRISYNEQFF
- | TRBV12-3/TRBV12-4 | CASTYAWGHGKSYEQYF
TRBD2 | TRBV20-1 | CSAGPGTSGADTQYF
- | TRBV4-1 | CASSQRDPFSYEQYF
TRBD2 | TRBV10-3 | CAISDRTSGNSYEQYF
TRBD1 | TRBV2 | CASRFPDRSPGDTQYF
- | TRBV6-2/TRBV6-3 | CASSYWGLSGELFF
- | TRBV27 | CASSLSTGLRGFNYGYTF
TRBD1 | TRBV4-3 | CASSQDGGQGVGELFF
TRBD1 | TRBV28 | CASSFPSGTAYEQYF
- | TRBV27 | CASSLHNNQPQHF
- | TRBV30 | CAWSPGHWFGYTF